The text below deals with one T cell receptor (beta chain). The specificity of this receptor is unknown. No much larger clone is present one base from it, and per-base qualities are unavailable. What the time point label conveys for this sample: week 47, end of study. A 20-mer mutant IDH1 peptide at 300 micrograms in Montanide made up each vaccine dose, which was injected subcutaneously together with topical imiquimod. Patients were given eight vaccinations, in weeks 1, 3, 5, 7, 11, 15, 19 and 23, which matched visits V03 through V10. The donors had newly diagnosed IDH1-mutant astrocytomas of WHO grade 3 or 4 that showed loss of nuclear ATRX. The samples were drawn from NOA16, a multicentre, single-arm, open-label phase I trial in Germany that tested a mutant IDH1 peptide vaccine in humans for the first time. Genomic DNA for TCRB sequencing was extracted from EDTA blood using the DNeasy Blood and Tissue Kit.

The sample is drawn from a study of a mutant IDH1 vaccine in newly diagnosed glioma (dated by TCRdb to the early 2020s). Study-wide context: Vaccination was initiated 4-6 weeks after radiotherapy alone, or concurrently with temozolomide cycles in the chemotherapy-containing groups. Of the approximately 30 treated patients, approximately 60% were male and about 40% were female, and a mean age of approximately 40 years was recorded. Prior to enrollment, standard therapy consisting of radiotherapy alone, temozolomide alone, or radiochemotherapy with temozolomide had been administered to patients, with the combination being received by most patients. The week-35 safety follow-up was designated visit V12, and the week-47 end of study was designated visit V13. Six visits were used for peripheral blood collection: V03 (baseline), V05, V07, V10, V12 and V13. Longitudinal TCRB deep sequencing was performed for about two dozen treated patients wherever samples were available for exploratory analyses.

The method behind the library was the immunoSEQ multiplex PCR assay. The hsTCRB Kit was used according to the manufacturer's protocol to amplify rearranged TCR beta chain sequences. TCRB libraries were sequenced on an Illumina MiSeq. The original pipeline was this. The proprietary platform of the kit vendor was used for demultiplexing, trimming and gene mapping. Drawn from immuneACCESS, this table holds only the in-frame rearrangements with V and J called that TCRdb kept. Clones are partly lost; checked studies trace under half to an unresolved V gene and leave the rest unexplained. The DNA gave D and trimming, while V, J and clone size come from that table. The sample contains about 83,000 clones, more than 80% of them found a single time. In total, the top ten clones hold approximately 5.4% of the sample. The CDR3 sequence holds 14 residues, the cysteine and phenylalanine included. The kept DNA is CDR3 alone, 42 bases in frame from the first base. CDR1 and CDR2 are read off the germline V gene as LGHNA and YSLEER. V and J are truncated by 6 bases and 0 bases respectively, leaving an intervening sequence of 9 bases.

Study-wide conclusions, independent of this receptor: No apparent relationship was observed between pseudoprogression and alterations in the top peripheral T cell clonotypes detected by TCRB sequencing. Immune responses induced by the vaccine were seen in more than 85% of patients across multiple MHC alleles. The authors stated that sample limitations prevented analyses of patient blood samples from being reproduced. PBMC samples for TCRB deep sequencing were selected based on availability.

The material was PBMCs, obtained from a glioma patient whose treatment included an IDH1 peptide vaccine. The TCR sequence derives from a man aged 40-50 years with glioma. The chain joins TRBV4-3 to TRBJ2-4; a weak D assignment points to TRBD2 (5 bases agree). The nucleotides read TGCGCCAGCAGTGACGGGATAGCCAAAAACATTCAGTACTTC. Its protein product is CASSDGIAKNIQYF.